The T cell receptor beta chain under discussion was sequenced for a study of metastatic and nonmetastatic thyroid tumors. Study summary: Thyroid patients, malignant and benign, had repertoires compared across blood and tumor or nodule tissue. Study findings and constraints: The study reportedly found significantly higher TCR beta diversity in malignant thyroid tumors than benign nodules, in blood and tumor.

Of note for this clone: Its antigen remains unknown.

CDR1 and CDR2 (germline): GTSNPN, SVGIG (reference sequence). V lost 4 bases and J lost 4, with 14 bases in between. There are 14 residues in the CDR3. No treatment of any kind had been given to any patient before thyroid surgery. In the original workflow: Across clinicopathological groups, CDR3 differences served as the basis for building a distant-metastasis classifier for papillary thyroid cancer. TCRdb redid the clone calls on the PCR reads using MiXCR. None of the V and J calls come from the authors' own analysis; TCRdb made them. Among some 34,000 clones listed, about 15% were seen once. The chain employs TRBV30 and TRBJ1-5; D not certain. Sequencing was performed on blood. The TCR sequence derives from a female donor with papillary thyroid cancer or a benign thyroid nodule (not recorded which). Some clones in this sample may be carry-over from other donors' samples. As DNA, the CDR3 is TGTGCCTGGAAGTTTGGTGATGAGAATCAGCCCCAGCATTTT. It is translated as CAWKFGDENQPQHF.